One and the same sample provided the 10 T cell receptor beta chains below, sequenced in a study of regulatory T cells in long-lasting Graves disease. Time point described: newly diagnosed GD, antithyroid drugs for less than 3 months. Extracted PBMC RNA gave rise to the TCR library. Library construction for TCR beta used iRepertoire HTBI primers and Arm-PCR of CDR3 regions. TCRdb re-analysed the multiplex PCR reads in MiXCR, keeping a single row per CDR3 protein. The table has 300,000 to 450,000 distinct CDR3 sequences, less than 20% seen once. Sequencing was performed on peripheral blood mononuclear cells (PBMCs), taken at new diagnosis, from a patient treated with antithyroid drugs. These receptors were taken from a female donor with Graves disease.

Ten or more counts support this clonotype. CDR3 nucleotide sequence: TGTGCCAGCGGTGCTAGCGGGACTCAAGAGACCCAGTACTTC. It specifies CASGASGTQETQYF. The gene calls are TRBV3-1 and TRBJ2-5; 9 bases align to TRBD2. With V trimmed by 8 bases and J by 2 bases, 6 bases remained unmatched. The CDR3 extends over 14 amino acids. Germline V gene data show CDR1 as LGHDT and CDR2 as YNNKEL (reference sequence).

This clonotype was detected ten times or more. The CDR3 region is CSASGARWIGQPQHF. The CDR3 coding sequence is TGCAGTGCTAGTGGGGCACGGTGGATAGGACAGCCCCAGCATTTT. The V and J genes are TRBV20-1 and TRBJ1-5, with D possibly matching TRBD1 (5 bases). Germline assignment: CDR1 DFQATT and CDR2 SNEGSKA (reference sequence). There are 15 residues in the CDR3. The V end lost 3 bases, the J end lost 7 bases, and 19 bases lay between the germline ends.

This clonotype was seen ten or more times. The rearrangement uses TRBV4-2 and TRBJ2-1; no clear D. CDR3 length equals 16 residues. V was clipped by 5 bases and J by 0 bases, with 14 bases between them. Germline V gives CDR1 LGHNA, CDR2 YNFKEQ. The CDR3 is CASSSPFASSYNEQFF. The CDR3 DNA follows: TGTGCCAGCAGCTCCCCCTTTGCGTCCTCCTACAATGAGCAGTTCTTC.

This clonotype occurred many times. The V call is TRBV18, the J call TRBJ1-5; D perhaps matches TRBD1 (5 bases). Deletions cut 4 bases from V and 2 bases from J, with 12 bases between. The CDR3 totals 15 residues. Per germline, CDR1 KGHSH and CDR2 LQKENI. The CDR3 here is CASSRGTSGNQPQHF. The DNA for the CDR3 is TGTGCCAGCTCACGCGGGACTTCAGGCAATCAGCCCCAGCATTTT. The whole variable domain, filled in from reference TRBV18 and TRBJ1-5, reads NAGVMQNPRHLVRRRGQEARLRCSPMKGHSHVYWYRQLPEEGLKFMVYLQKENIIDESGMPKERFSAEFPKEGPSILRIQQVVRGDSAAYFCASSRGTSGNQPQHFGDGTRLSIL.

This clonotype was seen repeatedly, ten times or more. The chain uses TRBV7-9 and TRBJ1-1; D may be TRBD1 (5 bases). The V end was cut by 4 bases, the J end by 3 bases, with 15 bases between. CDR3 length equals 15 residues. CDR1 and CDR2 from the germline V gene are SEHNR and FQNEAQ (reference sequence). CDR3 sequence: CASSSPIRGDTEAFF. CDR3 bases: TGTGCCAGCAGCTCTCCTATCCGGGGGGACACTGAAGCTTTCTTT.

The V and J genes are TRBV19 and TRBJ2-6; D is ambiguous. Trimming removed 2 bases from V and 1 base from J, with 6 bases in between. The CDR3 is 15 residues long. The germline V gene has CDR1 LNHDA and CDR2 SQIVND (reference sequence). CDR3 loop: CASSITGSGANVLTF. As DNA, the CDR3 is TGTGCCAGTAGTATAACCGGGTCTGGGGCCAACGTCCTGACTTTC.

This clonotype was found many times. J is TRBJ2-7 and V is TRBV7-9; a possible D gene is TRBD1 (5 bases). The CDR3 has 15 amino acids. Germline CDR1 is SEHNR and CDR2 is FQNEAQ (reference sequence). V lost 7 bases and J lost 0, with 16 bases in between. CDR3 loop: CASTRTTESSYEQYF. The CDR3 region has the DNA TGTGCCAGCACCCGAACGACAGAGAGCTCCTACGAGCAGTACTTC.

Of note for this clonotype: This may be a read error, as it is one base from a much larger clone. This sequence joins TRBV6-2 or TRBV6-3 and TRBJ2-1; D not certain. The CDR3 length is 12 residues. Germline V gene data show CDR1 as MNHEY and CDR2 as SVGEGT. The CDR3 here is CASISRYKEQFF. The CDR3 nucleotides read TGTGCCAGCATTTCTCGTTACAAGGAGCAGTTCTTC.

This clonotype was counted between two and nine times. This chain connects TRBV30 to TRBJ1-5, with no clear D. V lost 0 bases and J 6 bases, leaving 9 bases between the germline ends. The CDR3 consists of 13 residues. Per the germline V gene, CDR1 is GTSNPN and CDR2 is SVGIG (reference sequence). For the CDR3, the DNA is TGTGCCTGGAGTGTAGAAGCCGGTCAGCCCCAGCATTTT. Its translation: CAWSVEAGQPQHF.

This clonotype was counted a few times. The gene calls are TRBV6-5 and TRBJ2-7; the D gene could be TRBD1 or TRBD2 (5 bases each). Trimming shortened V by 4 bases and J by 3 bases, and 16 bases separated the two germline ends. The germline gives CDR1 MNHEY, CDR2 SVGAGI. This CDR3 contains 15 residues. For the CDR3, the DNA is TGTGCCAGCAGTTCCCCTACCGGGACCAGCTACGAGCAGTACTTC. Translation gives CASSSPTGTSYEQYF.